Listed here are 21 T cell receptor beta chains from one sample, sequenced in a study of T cells in Graves' hyperthyroidism and ophthalmopathy. The investigators amplified TCR beta CDR3 regions from RNA transcripts. An initial round of RT-PCR targeting the TCR CDR3 relied on the HTBI primer set. TCRdb called the multiplex PCR reads again in MiXCR, with one record for every CDR3 protein. The table lists around 720,000 distinct CDR3 sequences, 35% of them singletons. The sample comprised blood. Receptor source: a woman aged 35 to 49 with Graves' hyperthyroidism.

This clonotype was seen ten or more times. CDR3 coding DNA: TGTGCCAGCAGCTCGGTCCGGGACAGCCTAAATTCACCCCTCCACTTT. Encoded protein: CASSSVRDSLNSPLHF. The V and J genes are TRBV7-2 and TRBJ1-6, with 7 bases lining up with TRBD1. The V gene's germline CDR1 is SGHTA and CDR2 FQGNSA. This CDR3 comprises 16 residues. The V segment lost 4 bases and the J segment 7 bases; nucleotides outside the gene matches: 10.

This clonotype was observed many times. The chain joins TRBV7-2 to TRBJ1-4; no clear D. Trimming pared 1 base from V and 5 bases from J, leaving 8 bases between. Germline V gene data show CDR1 as SGHTA and CDR2 as FQGNSA. The length of the CDR3 is 14 residues. The DNA of the CDR3 is TGTGCCAGCAGCTTAGGAGAGGCGAATGAAAAACTGTTTTTT. This encodes CASSLGEANEKLFF. The full variable domain, its missing parts supplied by reference TRBV7-2 and TRBJ1-4, is GAGVSQSPSNKVTEKGKDVELRCDPISGHTALYWYRQSLGQGLEFLIYFQGNSAPDKSGLPSDRFSAERTGGSVSTLTIQRTQQEDSAVYLCASSLGEANEKLFFGSGTQLSVL.

This clonotype occurred a few times. The J gene is TRBJ1-2, the V gene TRBV12-3 or TRBV12-4; 10 nucleotides line up with TRBD1. V lost 7 bases and J lost 3; bases outside the gene matches: 5. The CDR3 covers 14 residues. The CDR3 spells CASTLDRGYYGYTF. In DNA, the CDR3 is TGTGCCAGCACCTTGGACAGGGGGTACTATGGCTACACCTTC.

This clonotype was picked up many times. The rearrangement uses TRBV11-2 and TRBJ2-7, with TRBD1 matching 9 bases. After removal of 6 bases from V and 1 base from J, the junction contained 7 bases not matched to a gene. The CDR3 totals 15 residues. Germline V gene sequence: CDR1 SGHAT, CDR2 FQNNGV. The CDR3 DNA reads TGTGCCAGCAGAGCACCCGGGACAGGGTCCTACGAGCAGTACTTC. As protein: CASRAPGTGSYEQYF.

This clonotype was picked up many times. This chain connects TRBV5-4 to TRBJ1-1, with 8 bases fitting TRBD1. This CDR3 spans 14 amino acids. Germline values: CDR1 SGHNT, CDR2 YYREEE (reference sequence). V gave up 1 base and J gave up 5 bases; unmatched junction bases: 4. CDR3 coding DNA: TGTGCCAGCAGCTTGCAGGGGGCGCGGACTGAAGCTTTCTTT. It is translated as CASSLQGARTEAFF.

Ten or more counts support this clonotype. This rearrangement joins TRBV11-2 to TRBJ2-7; D not certain. The CDR3 totals 11 residues. V was shortened by 4 bases and J by 2 bases, with 3 bases between the two germline ends. Germline V lookup: CDR1 SGHAT, CDR2 FQNNGV. CDR3 bases: TGTGCCAGCAGCTCAGCCTACGAGCAGTACTTC. Its protein product is CASSSAYEQYF.

The V call is TRBV29-1, the J call TRBJ2-7, with a possible D match to TRBD1 (5 bases). CDR1 and CDR2 (germline): SQVTM, ANQGSEA. The CDR3 spans 12 residues. V was trimmed by 6 bases and J by 1 base, leaving 10 bases between them. For the CDR3, the DNA is TGCAGCGTCAAAAGGGGATCCTACGAGCAGTACTTC. Translating it yields CSVKRGSYEQYF.

The sample holds many counts of this clonotype. This chain connects TRBV9 to TRBJ1-5; D not certain. Germline V gene lookup returns CDR1 SGDLS and CDR2 YYNGEE. Trimming took 0 bases from V and 11 from J, leaving 15 bases between them. The CDR3 totals 14 residues. DNA for the CDR3: TGTGCCAGCAGCGTAGAATCGCGAGGGTCGACCCAGCATTTT. Translating gives CASSVESRGSTQHF. The whole variable domain, remainder taken from reference TRBV9 and TRBJ1-5, is DSGVTQTPKHLITATGQRVTLRCSPRSGDLSVYWYQQSLDQGLQFLIQYYNGEERAKGNILERFSAQQFPDLHSELNLSSLELGDSALYFCASSVESRGSTQHFGDGTRLSIL.

This clonotype was found many times. This rearrangement joins TRBV10-1 to TRBJ2-5; 9 nucleotides agree with TRBD1. V gave up 6 bases and J gave up 7 bases; unmatched junction bases: 3. The CDR3 is made up of 12 amino acids. Germline V gives CDR1 WNHNN, CDR2 SYGVQD (reference sequence). CDR3 region: CASSATGGTQYF. The CDR3 nucleotides are TGCGCCAGCAGCGCGACAGGGGGGACCCAGTACTTC.

Comments on this clonotype: No conserved phenylalanine or tryptophan ends this CDR3, so it is likely a read error. This rearrangement joins TRBV12-3 or TRBV12-4 to TRBJ1-1; D is unresolved. The CDR3 contains 16 residues. V was shortened by 4 bases and J by 0 bases, with 15 bases between the two germline ends. CDR3 DNA sequence: TGTGCCAGCAGTTCCCTTTCCCTAGGGATGAACACTGAAGCTTTCTGT. It codes for CASSSLSLGMNTEAFC.

The chain couples TRBV12-3 or TRBV12-4 to TRBJ1-3; 8 positions match TRBD1. This CDR3 spans 14 amino acids. The J segment lost 3 bases and the V segment lost 4 bases, leaving 2 bases of the junction unmatched. Here the CDR3 DNA reads TGTGCCAGCAGTTCGACAGGGGATGGAAACACCATATATTTT. Translation gives CASSSTGDGNTIYF.

Only a few counts were recorded for this clonotype. CDR3 residues: CASSFTGSTGELFF. The CDR3 nucleotides are TGTGCCAGCAGTTTTACAGGAAGCACCGGGGAGCTGTTTTTT. The chain couples TRBV6-5 to TRBJ2-2, with a possible D match to TRBD1 (5 bases). Germline values: CDR1 MNHEY, CDR2 SVGAGI. The CDR3 is 14 amino acids. Trimming shortened V by 4 bases and J by 4 bases, and 10 bases separated the two germline ends.

This clonotype was observed many times. This chain links TRBV20-1 with TRBJ2-5, with D possibly being TRBD1 (5 bases). Germline-derived CDR1 and CDR2 are DFQATT and SNEGSKA (reference sequence). Trimming stripped 3 bases from V and 3 bases from J, with 14 bases between. The CDR3 is 14 amino acids. The chain's CDR3 is CSARGRWEKETQYF. The CDR3, as DNA: TGCAGTGCTAGGGGGCGCTGGGAAAAAGAGACCCAGTACTTC.

Many counts were recorded for this clonotype. The V gene is TRBV7-9, the J gene TRBJ1-2, with D tentatively TRBD1 (5 bases). Germline CDR1 and CDR2: SEHNR and FQNEAQ (reference sequence). This CDR3 is 12 amino acids long. The V and J ends lost 3 bases and 6 bases respectively, with 8 bases between them. CDR3 bases: TGTGCCAGCAGCTTTGGGGGGGATGGCTACACCTTC. It encodes CASSFGGDGYTF.

This clonotype has ten or more counts. The chain is built from TRBV7-2 and TRBJ2-6; D call uncertain. The V end was cut by 5 bases, the J end by 1 base, with 9 bases between. The CDR3 runs 15 residues. In germline, CDR1 is SGHTA, CDR2 FQGNSA. CDR3 sequence reads: CASSPLLSGANVLTF. The CDR3 nucleotides are TGTGCCAGCAGCCCCCTTTTATCTGGGGCCAACGTCCTGACTTTC.

This chain joins TRBV7-6 and TRBJ1-1; D unclear. This CDR3 has 17 residues. V was shortened by 0 bases and J by 3 bases, with 17 bases between the two germline ends. CDR1 is SGHVS, CDR2 FNYEAQ, per germline. The chain's CDR3 is CASSLAAFRGRHTEAFF. The CDR3 bases are TGTGCCAGCAGCTTAGCGGCCTTTCGTGGGCGGCACACTGAAGCTTTCTTT.

This clonotype has just a few counts. The CDR3 here is CASSYLQGHEQYF. As DNA, the CDR3 is TGTGCCAGCAGTTACCTACAGGGCCACGAGCAGTACTTC. The chain couples TRBV3-1 to TRBJ2-7; D is possibly TRBD1 (6 bases). Deletions cut 6 bases from V and 5 bases from J, with 14 bases between. Germline V lookup: CDR1 LGHDT, CDR2 YNNKEL (reference sequence). The CDR3 has 13 amino acids.

This clonotype was detected ten times or more. The genes are TRBV29-1 and TRBJ1-2; possibly TRBD1 for D (6 bases). CDR1 is SQVTM and CDR2 is ANQGSEA in the germline V gene. The CDR3 totals 12 residues. The germline V and J ends were trimmed by 4 bases and 4 bases, with 10 bases remaining between them. This CDR3 reads CSVAWTAYGYTF. For the CDR3, the DNA is TGCAGCGTTGCGTGGACAGCCTATGGCTACACCTTC.

Concerning this clonotype: Since a much larger clone is just one base distant, this may be a read error. The CDR3 does not end in the conserved phenylalanine or tryptophan, so this is likely a read error. The J gene is TRBJ1-6, the V gene TRBV19, with 8 positions matching TRBD1. Germline trimming cut 4 bases from V and 13 bases from J; bases unmatched to any gene: 9. Germline values: CDR1 LNHDA, CDR2 SQIVND (reference sequence). There are 14 residues in the CDR3. The CDR3 reads CASSTNRGSNPLHL. CDR3 DNA: TGTGCCAGTAGTACAAACAGGGGGTCAAATCCCCTCCACCTT.

Concerning this clonotype itself: This may be a read error: a much more frequent sequence differs by one nucleotide. The chain recombines TRBV5-5 with TRBJ1-1, with D uncertain. Looked up from germline, CDR1 is SGHKS and CDR2 is YYEKEE (reference sequence). The CDR3 runs to 16 residues. CDR3 in amino acids: CTSSLDLRSSNTEAFF. The CDR3 bases are TGTACCAGCAGCTTAGACTTACGGTCCAGCAACACTGAAGCTTTCTTT.

This clonotype was seen only a few times. In DNA form, the CDR3 reads TGTGCCAGCAGTAACCTTCCGGGACAGGGGATCTACGAGCAGTACTTC. Its translation: CASSNLPGQGIYEQYF. The chain has TRBV6-5 and TRBJ2-7; TRBD1 matches 10 bases. V gave up 5 bases and J gave up 3 bases; unmatched junction bases: 10. This CDR3 comprises 16 residues. Germline lookup yields CDR1 MNHEY and CDR2 SVGAGI.